These 12 T cell receptor beta chains came from one sample sequenced in a study of CD8+ T cells in alopecia areata. Isolated RNA was reverse transcribed into cDNA used as the sequencing template. Libraries were prepared by immunoSEQ multiplex PCR; TCRdb keeps only in-frame clonotypes and omits some of them. The sample has more than 150,000 clones, 45% to 60% seen once. The sample consisted of CD8+ T cells sorted from blood, taken at week 0. Every receptor here comes from a human donor with alopecia areata.

This clone turned up a few times. The chain employs TRBV7-9 and TRBJ1-5, with a possible D match to TRBD1 (6 bases). CDR1 and CDR2 from the germline V gene are SEHNR and FQNEAQ (reference sequence). Trimming pared 0 bases from V and 5 bases from J, leaving 8 bases between. This CDR3 region has 14 residues. CDR3 DNA: TGTGCCAGCAGCTTAGCGAGGGGGGATCAGCCCCAGCATTTT. It specifies CASSLARGDQPQHF.

CDR3 sequence (DNA): TGTGCCAGCAGCGAGCGGCAGGTCTCCGGGTACGAGCAGTACTTC. Protein sequence: CASSERQVSGYEQYF. The chain uses TRBV7-8 and TRBJ2-7, with D possibly being TRBD2 (5 bases). Germline CDR1 and CDR2: SGHVS and FQNEAQ. Trimming stripped 5 bases from V and 4 bases from J, with 18 bases between. The CDR3 extends over 15 amino acids.

CDR3 sequence reads: CAANTGTGSNYGYTF. The CDR3 bases are TGTGCGGCAAACACCGGGACAGGGTCTAACTATGGCTACACCTTC. This rearrangement joins TRBV30 to TRBJ1-2, with 9 bases identical to TRBD1. The CDR3 is made up of 15 amino acids. Germline V lookup: CDR1 GTSNPN, CDR2 SVGIG (reference sequence).

This chain connects TRBV7-8 to TRBJ1-2; the D gene is possibly TRBD1 (5 bases). The CDR3 length is 16 residues. The germline V gene encodes CDR1 SGHVS and CDR2 FQNEAQ. Trimming left V 1 base short and J 2 bases short, with 14 bases between. CDR3 DNA: TGTGCCAGCAGCTTAGAATACGACAGATTCAACTATGGCTACACCTTC. This sequence encodes CASSLEYDRFNYGYTF.

This clone was observed once. Other nucleotide sequences in the sample specify the same CDR3. The chain uses TRBV11-2 and TRBJ2-7, with 10 bases lining up with TRBD1. V was clipped by 5 bases and J by 3 bases; unmatched bases: 4. The germline CDR1 and CDR2 sequences are SGHAT and FQNNGV. The CDR3 length is 14 residues. CDR3 protein: CASSPGQGIYEQYF. The CDR3 bases are TGTGCCAGCAGCCCGGGACAGGGGATCTACGAGCAGTACTTC.

This clone was recorded a few times. The chain has TRBV29-1 and TRBJ2-1; 7 nucleotides agree with TRBD2. Germline V gene data show CDR1 as SQVTM and CDR2 as ANQGSEA. This CDR3 comprises 12 residues. Trimming at V came to 4 bases and at J to 8 bases, leaving 5 bases not matched to a gene. The CDR3 here is CSVGLAGDEQFF. In DNA, the CDR3 is TGCAGCGTTGGACTAGCAGGCGATGAGCAGTTCTTC.

This clone was detected a few times. This chain uses TRBV6-4 with TRBJ2-1, with no clear D. This CDR3 has 13 residues. In germline, CDR1 is MRHNA, CDR2 SNTAGT. With 4 bases removed from V and 5 bases from J, the gap between germline ends came to 9 bases. The CDR3 spells CASSVTEHNEQFF. The CDR3 DNA is TGTGCCAGCAGTGTTACGGAACACAATGAGCAGTTCTTC.

The chain has TRBV27 and TRBJ2-5; D unclear. V was shortened by 6 bases and J by 5 bases, with 10 bases between the two germline ends. The CDR3 runs to 12 residues. Germline values: CDR1 MNHEY, CDR2 SMNVEV (reference sequence). CDR3 sequence reads: CASRGSSETQYF. The DNA for the CDR3 is TGTGCCAGCAGAGGGTCTTCGGAGACCCAGTACTTC.

This chain uses TRBV4-3 with TRBJ1-6; no clear D. The CDR3 length is 16 residues. Germline-derived CDR1 and CDR2 are LGHNA and YSLEER. Trimming pared 5 bases from V and 4 bases from J, leaving 15 bases between. The CDR3 coding sequence is TGCGCCAGCAGCTCGCGAGGGCCGGGGTATAATTCACCCCTCCACTTT. This encodes CASSSRGPGYNSPLHF.

The gene calls are TRBV30 and TRBJ2-6, with TRBD1 matching over 7 bases. V shed 1 base, J shed 1 base, and the junction held 4 bases outside the gene matches. Germline-derived CDR1 and CDR2 are GTSNPN and SVGIG (reference sequence). CDR3 length: 16 amino acids. The CDR3 here is CAWSEGTASGANVLTF. In DNA, the CDR3 is TGTGCCTGGAGTGAAGGGACAGCGTCTGGGGCCAACGTCCTGACTTTC.

The chain has TRBV30 and TRBJ1-2; D unresolved. The CDR3 has 13 residues. CDR1 GTSNPN and CDR2 SVGIG come from the germline V gene (reference sequence). Between the trimmed V and J ends, which lost 2 bases and 5 bases, there was a span of 12 bases. Here the CDR3 reads CAWSIGLAYGYTF. In DNA form, the CDR3 reads TGTGCCTGGAGTATCGGGTTGGCATATGGCTACACCTTC.

The chain recombines TRBV7-6 with TRBJ2-2; 13 bases match TRBD2. V was clipped by 3 bases and J by 2 bases; unmatched bases: 3. CDR3 size: 17 residues. Germline V CDR1 and CDR2: SGHVS, FNYEAQ. CDR3 nucleotide sequence: TGTGCCAGCAGCTTGGGACTAGCGGGGCGAAACACCGGGGAGCTGTTTTTT. It translates to CASSLGLAGRNTGELFF.